The 22 T cell receptor beta chains listed next were all sequenced from one sample in a study of blood T cell repertoires in COVID-19. The table came from immunoSEQ multiplex PCR; TCRdb's copy has only in-frame clones and leaves some out. This sample has 55,000 to 80,000 clones; around 79% occur once, and the top ten carry roughly 20%. The specimen was peripheral blood. The receptors were sampled from a man between 60 and 75 years old with acute or convalescent COVID-19.

This clone was counted between two and nine times. The rearrangement joins TRBV11-3 to TRBJ2-5, with 8 nucleotides matching TRBD1. The V and J ends lost 5 bases and 3 bases, in that order; junction bases with no gene match: 2. The germline V gene encodes CDR1 SGHNT and CDR2 YENEEA. The length of the CDR3 is 13 residues. DNA for the CDR3: TGTGCCAGCAGCGCGGACAGGGAAGAGACCCAGTACTTC. Amino acids: CASSADREETQYF.

The rearrangement links TRBV7-3 to TRBJ2-2; 8 bases line up with TRBD1. Germline CDR1 and CDR2: SGHTA and FQGTGA. The CDR3 consists of 15 residues. The ends lost 5 bases at V and 9 bases at J; junction bases unmatched: 11. The DNA for the CDR3 is TGTGCCAGCAGCCAAGACAGGGGTGGGGGCAGGGAGCTGTTTTTT. This gives the protein CASSQDRGGGRELFF.

The chain recombines TRBV2 with TRBJ1-3; possibly TRBD1 for D (6 bases). The germline gives CDR1 SNHLY, CDR2 FYNNEI. The ends were cut back, 4 bases at V and 1 base at J, with 14 bases in the middle. This CDR3 is 16 amino acids long. CDR3 loop: CASSVTDSRSGNTIYF. The CDR3 coding sequence is TGTGCCAGCAGTGTGACGGACAGCCGATCTGGAAACACCATATATTTT.

The chain is built from TRBV6-2 or TRBV6-3 and TRBJ1-5; 9 nucleotides line up with TRBD1. Germline CDR1 and CDR2: MNHEY and SVGEGT. The CDR3 has 15 amino acids. Losses at the gene ends were 5 bases for V and 5 bases for J; bases not matched to a gene: 7. CDR3 region: CASSNPGQGHQPQHF. The CDR3 DNA is TGTGCCAGCAGTAACCCGGGACAGGGCCATCAGCCCCAGCATTTT.

The chain links TRBV3-1 (or the pseudogene TRBV3-2) to TRBJ2-2; possible D gene TRBD2, 5 bases. The CDR3 is 13 residues long. CDR1 is LGHDT, CDR2 YNNKEL, per germline (reference sequence). Trimming shortened V by 3 bases and J by 10 bases, and 12 bases separated the two germline ends. The CDR3 nucleotides are TGTGCCAGCAGCCAGCTCTCCCTAGCGGAGCTGTTTTTT. It codes for CASSQLSLAELFF.

The CDR3 nucleotides read TGTGCCACCGGGGCCGACCCTAGCGGCACAGATACGCAGTATTTT. It is translated as CATGADPSGTDTQYF. The chain is built from TRBV24-1 and TRBJ2-3; tentative D call: TRBD2 (6 bases). The ends were cut back, 9 bases at V and 1 base at J, with 16 bases in the middle. Germline CDR1 and CDR2: KGHDR and SFDVKD. This CDR3 has 15 residues.

The J gene is TRBJ1-2, the V gene TRBV6-1; 11 bases agree with TRBD1. After removal of 1 base from V and 8 bases from J, the junction contained 6 bases not matched to a gene. The germline V gene has CDR1 MNHNS and CDR2 SASEGT. The CDR3 is 15 residues long. CDR3 coding DNA: TGTGCCAGCAGTGAAGGGGACAGGGGGTTTCGAGGCTACACCTTC. Translating it yields CASSEGDRGFRGYTF.

The chain joins TRBV7-9 to TRBJ2-1; tentatively, D is TRBD2 (5 bases). CDR3 length: 15 amino acids. Trimming took 1 base from V and 8 from J, leaving 15 bases between them. Germline values: CDR1 SEHNR, CDR2 FQNEAQ (reference sequence). The CDR3 reads CASSLGGSVVDEQFF. The CDR3 nucleotides are TGTGCCAGCAGCTTAGGAGGGAGCGTTGTAGATGAGCAGTTCTTC.

The rearrangement links TRBV6-5 to TRBJ2-5; a possible D gene is TRBD1 (6 bases). Per germline, CDR1 MNHEY and CDR2 SVGAGI. V was cut by 6 bases and J by 4 bases, with 9 bases left in between. The CDR3 spans 12 residues. CDR3 bases: TGTGCCAGCAGCACAGGGATAGAGACCCAGTACTTC. This encodes CASSTGIETQYF.

The chain carries TRBV5-1 and TRBJ1-1; no definite D call. The ends were cut back, 0 bases at V and 1 base at J, with 7 bases in the middle. The CDR3 covers 14 residues. CDR1 is SGHRS and CDR2 is YFSETQ in the germline V gene. The CDR3 DNA is TGCGCCAGCAGCTTGGACGGGTGGAACACTGAAGCTTTCTTT. Translating gives CASSLDGWNTEAFF.

This clone was counted only a few times. This chain joins TRBV6-1 and TRBJ2-3, with TRBD2 identical over 8 bases. The CDR3 length is 16 residues. From germline, CDR1 is MNHNS and CDR2 SASEGT. V shed 2 bases and J 4 bases; nucleotides not matched to a gene: 8. This CDR3 reads CASSESSSGRADTQYF. CDR3 DNA: TGTGCCAGCAGTGAATCCTCCTCCGGGAGGGCAGATACGCAGTATTTT.

This chain joins TRBV19 and TRBJ2-7, with D unclear. V lost 6 bases and J 0 bases, leaving 12 bases between the germline ends. The CDR3 totals 14 residues. From germline, CDR1 is LNHDA and CDR2 SQIVND (reference sequence). The CDR3 reads CASRHDPSSYEQYF. The CDR3 DNA reads TGTGCCAGTAGACATGACCCTAGCTCCTACGAGCAGTACTTC.

J is TRBJ1-4 and V is TRBV2, with D possibly being TRBD1 (5 bases). Trimming pared 6 bases from V and 0 bases from J, leaving 11 bases between. The CDR3 length is 15 residues. Germline loops: CDR1 SNHLY, CDR2 FYNNEI. The CDR3 loop reads CASRAGGATNEKLFF. The DNA for the CDR3 is TGTGCCAGCAGGGCGGGGGGTGCAACTAATGAAAAACTGTTTTTT.

The J gene is TRBJ2-1, the V gene TRBV10-3; 8 nucleotides align to TRBD1. The CDR3 is 15 amino acids. Germline CDR1 and CDR2: ENHRY and SYGVKD. Unmatched junction bases numbered 5, after V lost 7 bases and J lost 0 bases. CDR3 sequence reads: CAITLDRGSYNEQFF. In nucleotides, the CDR3 is TGTGCCATCACCCTAGACAGGGGCTCCTACAATGAGCAGTTCTTC.

The V gene is TRBV7-8, the J gene TRBJ2-1, with 13 bases that match TRBD2. V was pared by 5 bases and J by 5 bases, with 6 bases of the junction left unmatched. The CDR3 sequence is 16 residues long. CDR1 is SGHVS and CDR2 is FQNEAQ in the germline V gene. The DNA for the CDR3 is TGTGCCAGCAGCCCTGACGGACTAGCGGGAGACAATGAGCAGTTCTTC. Residues: CASSPDGLAGDNEQFF.

The V gene is TRBV6-1, the J gene TRBJ2-1; 10 bases are shared with TRBD2. V was pared by 3 bases and J by 3 bases, with 14 bases of the junction left unmatched. This CDR3 contains 19 residues. CDR1 and CDR2 from the germline V gene are MNHNS and SASEGT. The CDR3 loop reads CASSDPTSGATSYYNEQFF. The DNA of the CDR3 is TGTGCCAGCAGTGACCCTACTAGCGGGGCCACCTCCTACTACAATGAGCAGTTCTTC.

The chain combines TRBV5-4 with TRBJ2-2, with TRBD2 matching 8 bases. The CDR3 is made up of 16 amino acids. Germline CDR1 is SGHNT and CDR2 is YYREEE (reference sequence). Trimming at V came to 0 bases and at J to 4 bases, leaving 5 bases not matched to a gene. The CDR3 DNA sequence: TGTGCCAGCAGCTTGGGGTCCGGGAGGGCCACCGGGGAGCTGTTTTTT. Protein sequence: CASSLGSGRATGELFF.

CDR3 loop: CASSLAGSGPYNEQFF. The CDR3 DNA reads TGTGCCAGCAGCTTAGCCGGTAGCGGGCCCTACAATGAGCAGTTCTTC. This chain links TRBV7-8 with TRBJ2-1, with TRBD2 matching 7 bases. V lost 0 bases to trimming and J lost 2 bases; unmatched junction nucleotides: 4. The CDR3 covers 16 residues. Germline V gene sequence: CDR1 SGHVS, CDR2 FQNEAQ.

A few counts support this clone. Written as DNA, the CDR3 is TGCAGCGGGGCCGGCGGGAGCGGGTTGGAGACCCAGTACTTC. As protein: CSGAGGSGLETQYF. This sequence joins TRBV29-1 and TRBJ2-5; 7 bases line up with TRBD2. Trimming took 7 bases from V and 5 from J; bases not matched to a gene: 13. From germline, CDR1 is SQVTM and CDR2 ANQGSEA. The CDR3 loop spans 14 amino acids.

V gene TRBV28 combines with J gene TRBJ2-1; 8 bases line up with TRBD2. Germline V gene data show CDR1 as MDHEN and CDR2 as SYDVKM. This CDR3 spans 15 amino acids. V shed 2 bases and J 8 bases; nucleotides not matched to a gene: 8. CDR3 sequence reads: CASSLAGGRMDEQFF. In DNA, the CDR3 is TGTGCCAGCAGTTTAGCGGGAGGCCGTATGGATGAGCAGTTCTTC.

This sequence joins TRBV24-1 and TRBJ2-1; TRBD1 agrees at 7 bases. The CDR3 sequence is 17 residues long. Germline V gene sequence: CDR1 KGHDR, CDR2 SFDVKD. Germline trimming cut 1 base from V and 8 bases from J; bases unmatched to any gene: 13. CDR3 bases: TGTGCCACCAGTGATTTCCCCGACAGGGTGGTCGTTTATGAGCAGTTCTTC. The encoded protein is CATSDFPDRVVVYEQFF.

The chain has TRBV2 and TRBJ2-3, with 9 nucleotides matching TRBD2. Germline V gene data show CDR1 as SNHLY and CDR2 as FYNNEI. The CDR3 consists of 15 residues. With V trimmed by 6 bases and J by 5 bases, 9 bases remained unmatched. CDR3: CASRQLAGAGDTQYF. As DNA, the CDR3 is TGTGCCAGCAGGCAGTTAGCGGGAGCCGGAGATACGCAGTATTTT.